This T cell receptor (beta chain) was sequenced for a study of glioma-infiltrating T cells after dendritic cell vaccination. Whole-study findings and limits: TCR clonality showed no direct relationship with survival. Estimated pretreatment TIL content predicted outcome after dendritic cell vaccination.

Indicated time point: after dendritic cell vaccination, including at tumor progression/relapse. None of the glioblastoma patients had an isocitrate dehydrogenase mutation. Generated by immunoSEQ multiplex PCR, the TCRdb table keeps only in-frame clones and is missing some. The repertoire consists of about 64,000 clones, with around nine tenths occurring once and the leading ten covering approximately 10%. Between the trimmed V and J ends, which lost 6 bases and 3 bases, there was a span of 8 bases. CDR3 length: 11 amino acids. CDR1 and CDR2 (germline): SQVTM, ANQGSEA. Note on this clone: Its matching antigen is unknown.

V gene TRBV29-1 combines with J gene TRBJ1-2; a possible D gene is TRBD1 (5 bases). The TCR sequence derives from a human donor with glioblastoma. Sample: blood, taken after dendritic cell vaccination. The CDR3 here is CSVGGDYGYTF. The CDR3 DNA is TGCAGCGTCGGGGGGGACTATGGCTACACCTTC.